The sequence of this T cell receptor (beta chain) was determined in a study of blood T cell repertoires in COVID-19. Here immunoSEQ multiplex PCR was the method, and the copy in TCRdb shows in-frame clones only, minus some. The repertoire includes under 200,000 clones, about 80% of them detected once, and 14% sits in the top ten. The V and J ends lost 2 bases and 2 bases respectively, with 16 bases between them. CDR3 length: 16 amino acids. The germline V gene encodes CDR1 SGHVS and CDR2 FQNEAQ. This receptor was identified in a man aged 25 to 40 with active or convalescent COVID-19. The V and J genes are TRBV7-8 and TRBJ2-7; a weak D match, TRBD2 (6 bases). The material sequenced was peripheral blood. CDR3 in amino acids: CASSLITGEATYEQYF. The CDR3 DNA follows: TGTGCCAGCAGCTTAATAACGGGAGAAGCAACCTACGAGCAGTACTTC.